The 9 T cell receptor beta chains below all came from one sample that was sequenced in a study of technical replicates of blood from a few donors. The method was immunoSEQ multiplex PCR; TCRdb's version includes in-frame clones alone and lacks a portion of them. Of roughly 80,000 clones listed, roughly 93% are singletons. The specimen sequenced was T cells isolated from PBMCs. The receptors were sampled from a human donor in good health.

The rearrangement joins TRBV15 to TRBJ2-2; D possibly corresponds to TRBD1 (6 bases). Germline V gene data show CDR1 as LNHNV and CDR2 as YYDKDF (reference sequence). CDR3 length: 16 residues. V was trimmed by 1 base and J by 6 bases, leaving 15 bases between them. CDR3 in amino acids: CATSRAGAGVPGELFF. DNA of the CDR3: TGTGCCACCAGCAGAGCCGGGGCAGGGGTCCCCGGGGAGCTGTTTTTT.

The chain is built from TRBV7-9 and TRBJ1-1; D is uncertain. The ends were cut back, 5 bases at V and 4 bases at J, with 8 bases in the middle. The germline CDR1 and CDR2 sequences are SEHNR and FQNEAQ (reference sequence). There are 12 residues in the CDR3. The CDR3 spells CASSPGITEAFF. The CDR3 region has the DNA TGTGCCAGCAGCCCAGGAATCACTGAAGCTTTCTTT. Using reference TRBV7-9 and TRBJ1-1 for the parts outside the CDR3, the full variable domain is DTGVSQNPRHKITKRGQNVTFRCDPISEHNRLYWYRQTLGQGPEFLTYFQNEAQLEKSRLLSDRFSAERPKGSFSTLEIQRTEQGDSAMYLCASSPGITEAFFGQGTRLTVV.

The V call is TRBV10-2, the J call TRBJ2-1; D is possibly TRBD2 (6 bases). Trimming left V 0 bases short and J 9 bases short, with 15 bases between. The CDR3 consists of 15 residues. CDR1 and CDR2 (germline): WSHSY, SAAADI. CDR3 region: CASSESGLSVSEQFF. CDR3 sequence (DNA): TGCGCCAGCAGTGAGTCAGGACTAAGTGTTAGTGAGCAGTTCTTC.

This clone was detected only once. The V and J genes are TRBV10-1 and TRBJ2-3; tentative D call: TRBD1 (6 bases). V shed 5 bases and J shed 7 bases, with 22 bases lying between them. The CDR3 consists of 16 residues. The germline CDR1 and CDR2 sequences are WNHNN and SYGVQD (reference sequence). The chain's CDR3 is CASSTLRGTNPHTQYF. In nucleotides, the CDR3 is TGCGCCAGCAGTACCCTAAGGGGGACAAACCCTCATACGCAGTATTTT.

The chain recombines TRBV9 with TRBJ2-1; perhaps TRBD2 as D (5 bases). The CDR3 covers 15 residues. Germline values: CDR1 SGDLS, CDR2 YYNGEE. V lost 0 bases and J 6 bases, leaving 13 bases between the germline ends. CDR3 loop: CASSVGGWSGNEQFF. CDR3 nucleotide sequence: TGTGCCAGCAGCGTAGGAGGATGGAGCGGCAATGAGCAGTTCTTC.

V and J are TRBV30 and TRBJ1-4; TRBD1 might be the D (6 bases). The CDR3 spans 13 residues. The germline V gene has CDR1 GTSNPN and CDR2 SVGIG (reference sequence). The V end lost 0 bases, the J end lost 5 bases, and 7 bases lay between the germline ends. This CDR3 reads CAWSVGGNEKLFF. The CDR3 region has the DNA TGTGCCTGGAGTGTAGGGGGAAATGAAAAACTGTTTTTT.

This rearrangement joins TRBV5-6 to TRBJ1-1, with D maybe TRBD1 (6 bases). Germline CDR1 reads SGHDT; CDR2 reads YYEEEE. The CDR3 is made up of 11 amino acids. V gave up 4 bases and J gave up 8 bases, with 9 bases separating them. The CDR3 sequence is CASSIDREAFF. CDR3 sequence (DNA): TGTGCCAGCAGCATTGACAGGGAAGCTTTCTTT.

The V call is TRBV28, the J call TRBJ2-7; possible D gene TRBD2, 6 bases. The germline gives CDR1 MDHEN, CDR2 SYDVKM. This CDR3 is 15 amino acids long. V was clipped by 4 bases and J by 0 bases, with 13 bases between them. CDR3 nucleotides: TGTGCCAGCAGTTCGGGCGGGACGGACTCCTACGAGCAGTACTTC. Translation gives CASSSGGTDSYEQYF.

The chain couples TRBV6-1 to TRBJ2-7; TRBD2 matches at 14 bases. CDR1 and CDR2 from the germline V gene are MNHNS and SASEGT. The CDR3 has 17 amino acids. J gave up 3 bases and V 4 bases, and 8 bases lay outside the gene matches. CDR3: CASSVGTSGGLVYEQYF. The CDR3 nucleotides are TGTGCCAGCAGTGTAGGGACTAGCGGGGGTTTAGTCTACGAGCAGTACTTC.